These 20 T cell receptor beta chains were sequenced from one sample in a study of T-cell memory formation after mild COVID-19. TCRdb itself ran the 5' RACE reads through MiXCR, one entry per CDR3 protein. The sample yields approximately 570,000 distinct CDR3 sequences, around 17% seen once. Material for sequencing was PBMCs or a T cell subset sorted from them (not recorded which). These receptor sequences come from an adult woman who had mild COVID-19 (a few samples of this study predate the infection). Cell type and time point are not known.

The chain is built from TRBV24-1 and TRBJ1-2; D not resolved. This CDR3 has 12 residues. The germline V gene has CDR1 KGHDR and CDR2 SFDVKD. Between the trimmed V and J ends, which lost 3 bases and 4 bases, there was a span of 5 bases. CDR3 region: CATSDAVYGYTF. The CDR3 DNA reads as TGTGCCACCAGTGATGCCGTCTATGGCTACACCTTC.

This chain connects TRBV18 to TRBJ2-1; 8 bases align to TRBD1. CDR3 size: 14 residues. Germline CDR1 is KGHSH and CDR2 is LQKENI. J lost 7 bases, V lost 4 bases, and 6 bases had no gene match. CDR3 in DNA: TGTGCCAGCTCACTTTCGACAGGGGTGAATGAGCAGTTCTTC. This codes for CASSLSTGVNEQFF.

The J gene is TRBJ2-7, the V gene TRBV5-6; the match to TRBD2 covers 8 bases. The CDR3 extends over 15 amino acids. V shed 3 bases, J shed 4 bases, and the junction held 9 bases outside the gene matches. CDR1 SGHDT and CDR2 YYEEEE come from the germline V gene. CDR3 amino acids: CASSSGAASGYEQYF. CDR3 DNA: TGTGCCAGCAGCTCGGGGGCGGCTAGCGGGTACGAGCAGTACTTC.

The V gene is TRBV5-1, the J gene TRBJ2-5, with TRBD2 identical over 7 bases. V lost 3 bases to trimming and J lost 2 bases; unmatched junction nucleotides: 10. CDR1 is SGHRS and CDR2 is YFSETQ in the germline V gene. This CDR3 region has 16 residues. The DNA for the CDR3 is TGCGCCAGCAGCTGGGTGAGCGGGGTGGGACAAGAGACCCAGTACTTC. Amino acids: CASSWVSGVGQETQYF.

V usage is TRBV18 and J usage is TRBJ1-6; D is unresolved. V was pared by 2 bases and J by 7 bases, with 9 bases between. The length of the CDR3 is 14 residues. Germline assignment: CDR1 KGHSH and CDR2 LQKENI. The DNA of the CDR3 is TGTGCCAGCTCACCAGGGAGCGGGAATTCACCCCTCCACTTT. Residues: CASSPGSGNSPLHF.

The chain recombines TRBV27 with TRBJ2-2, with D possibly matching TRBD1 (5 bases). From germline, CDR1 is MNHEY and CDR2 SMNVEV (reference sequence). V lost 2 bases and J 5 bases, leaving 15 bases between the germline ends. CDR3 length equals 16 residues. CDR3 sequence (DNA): TGTGCCAGCAGTTTAGGCCAGGGTAGTGGAACCGGGGAGCTGTTTTTT. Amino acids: CASSLGQGSGTGELFF.

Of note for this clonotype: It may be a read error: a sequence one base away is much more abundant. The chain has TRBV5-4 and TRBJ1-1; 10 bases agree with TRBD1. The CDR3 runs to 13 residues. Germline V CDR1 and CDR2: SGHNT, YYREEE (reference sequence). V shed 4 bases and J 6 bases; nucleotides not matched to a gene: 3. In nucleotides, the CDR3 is TGTGCCAGCAGCAGGACAGGGGGGGCTGAAGCTTTCTTT. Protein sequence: CASSRTGGAEAFF.

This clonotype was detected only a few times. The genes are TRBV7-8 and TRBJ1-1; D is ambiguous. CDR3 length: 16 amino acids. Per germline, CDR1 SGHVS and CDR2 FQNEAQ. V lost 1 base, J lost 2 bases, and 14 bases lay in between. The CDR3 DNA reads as TGTGCCAGCAGCTTAGTCTCGAGCGGTATAAACACTGAAGCTTTCTTT. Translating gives CASSLVSSGINTEAFF.

In nucleotides, the CDR3 is TGCAGTGCTAGTTTAGCGGGGGGATACAATGAGCAGTTCTTC. It encodes CSASLAGGYNEQFF. V gene TRBV20-1 combines with J gene TRBJ2-1, with TRBD2 identical over 10 bases. J lost 4 bases, V lost 3 bases, and 3 bases had no gene match. In germline, CDR1 is DFQATT, CDR2 SNEGSKA (reference sequence). This CDR3 region has 14 residues.

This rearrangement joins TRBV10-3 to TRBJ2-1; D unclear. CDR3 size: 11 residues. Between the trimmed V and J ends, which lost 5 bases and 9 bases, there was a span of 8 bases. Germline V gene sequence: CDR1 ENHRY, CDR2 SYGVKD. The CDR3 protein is CAISMDSEQFF. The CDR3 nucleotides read TGTGCCATCAGTATGGATAGTGAGCAGTTCTTC.

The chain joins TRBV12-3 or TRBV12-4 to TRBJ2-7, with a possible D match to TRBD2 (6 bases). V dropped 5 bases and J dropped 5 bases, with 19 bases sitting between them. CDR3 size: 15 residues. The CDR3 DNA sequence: TGTGCCAGCAGTCCCGTCGGAGGGGCCTGGGACGAGCAGTACTTC. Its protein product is CASSPVGGAWDEQYF.

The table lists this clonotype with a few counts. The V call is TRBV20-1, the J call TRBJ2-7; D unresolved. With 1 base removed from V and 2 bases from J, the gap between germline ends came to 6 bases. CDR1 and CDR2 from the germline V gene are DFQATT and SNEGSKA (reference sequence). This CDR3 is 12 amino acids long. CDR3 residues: CSARGTAYEQYF. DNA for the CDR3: TGCAGTGCTAGAGGAACAGCCTACGAGCAGTACTTC.

CDR3 protein: CATSDFGTTNTGELFF. The CDR3 nucleotides read TGTGCCACCAGTGATTTTGGGACAACGAACACCGGGGAGCTGTTTTTT. The chain joins TRBV24-1 to TRBJ2-2; D possibly corresponds to TRBD1 (6 bases). Deletions cut 1 base from V and 0 bases from J, with 8 bases between. This CDR3 is 16 amino acids long. CDR1 is KGHDR and CDR2 is SFDVKD in the germline V gene.

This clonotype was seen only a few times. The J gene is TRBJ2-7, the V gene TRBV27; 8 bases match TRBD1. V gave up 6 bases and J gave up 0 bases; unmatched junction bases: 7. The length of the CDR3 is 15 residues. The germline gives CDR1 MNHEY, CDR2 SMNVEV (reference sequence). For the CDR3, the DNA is TGTGCCAGCAGCACTCGGGACAGGATCTCCTACGAGCAGTACTTC. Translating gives CASSTRDRISYEQYF.

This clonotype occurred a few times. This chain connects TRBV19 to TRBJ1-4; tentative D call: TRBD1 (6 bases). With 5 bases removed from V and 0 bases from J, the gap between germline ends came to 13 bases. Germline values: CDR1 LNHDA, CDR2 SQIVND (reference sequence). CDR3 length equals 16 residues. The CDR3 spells CASSPGGGSTNEKLFF. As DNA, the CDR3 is TGTGCCAGTAGTCCGGGAGGGGGTTCAACTAATGAAAAACTGTTTTTT.

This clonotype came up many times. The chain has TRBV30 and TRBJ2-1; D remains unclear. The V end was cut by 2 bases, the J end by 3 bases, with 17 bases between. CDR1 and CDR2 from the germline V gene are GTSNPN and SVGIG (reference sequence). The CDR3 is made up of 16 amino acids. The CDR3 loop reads CAWSTQRRLLYNEQFF. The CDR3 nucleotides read TGTGCCTGGAGTACCCAACGGCGGCTACTCTACAATGAGCAGTTCTTC.

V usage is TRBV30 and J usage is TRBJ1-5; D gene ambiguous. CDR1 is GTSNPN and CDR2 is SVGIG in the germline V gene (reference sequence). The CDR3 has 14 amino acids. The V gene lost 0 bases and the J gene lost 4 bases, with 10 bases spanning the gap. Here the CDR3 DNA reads TGTGCCTGGAGTGTACTTGACAAAAATCAGCCCCAGCATTTT. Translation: CAWSVLDKNQPQHF. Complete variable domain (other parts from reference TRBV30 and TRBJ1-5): SQTIHQWPATLVQPVGSPLSLECTVEGTSNPNLYWYRQAAGRGLQLLFYSVGIGQISSEVPQNLSASRPQDRQFILSSKKLLLSDSGFYLCAWSVLDKNQPQHFGDGTRLSIL.

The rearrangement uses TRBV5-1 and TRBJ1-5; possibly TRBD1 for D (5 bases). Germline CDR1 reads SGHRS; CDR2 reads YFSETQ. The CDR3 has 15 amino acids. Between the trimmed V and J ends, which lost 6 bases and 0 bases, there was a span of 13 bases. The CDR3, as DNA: TGCGCCAGCAAGGAGGGGACGTATAGCAATCAGCCCCAGCATTTT. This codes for CASKEGTYSNQPQHF.

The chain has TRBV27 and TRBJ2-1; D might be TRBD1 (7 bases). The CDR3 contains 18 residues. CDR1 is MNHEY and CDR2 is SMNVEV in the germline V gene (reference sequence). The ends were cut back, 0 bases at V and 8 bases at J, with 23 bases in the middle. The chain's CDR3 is CASSLSLVEGAPNDEQFF. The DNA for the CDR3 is TGTGCCAGCAGTTTATCCCTCGTGGAGGGGGCGCCTAACGATGAGCAGTTCTTC.

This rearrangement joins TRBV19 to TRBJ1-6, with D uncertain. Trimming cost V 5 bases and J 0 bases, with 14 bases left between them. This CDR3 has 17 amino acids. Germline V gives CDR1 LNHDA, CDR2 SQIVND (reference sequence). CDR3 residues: CASSAGRPSSYNSPLHF. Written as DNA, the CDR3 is TGTGCCAGTAGTGCAGGACGGCCGAGCTCCTATAATTCACCCCTCCACTTT.